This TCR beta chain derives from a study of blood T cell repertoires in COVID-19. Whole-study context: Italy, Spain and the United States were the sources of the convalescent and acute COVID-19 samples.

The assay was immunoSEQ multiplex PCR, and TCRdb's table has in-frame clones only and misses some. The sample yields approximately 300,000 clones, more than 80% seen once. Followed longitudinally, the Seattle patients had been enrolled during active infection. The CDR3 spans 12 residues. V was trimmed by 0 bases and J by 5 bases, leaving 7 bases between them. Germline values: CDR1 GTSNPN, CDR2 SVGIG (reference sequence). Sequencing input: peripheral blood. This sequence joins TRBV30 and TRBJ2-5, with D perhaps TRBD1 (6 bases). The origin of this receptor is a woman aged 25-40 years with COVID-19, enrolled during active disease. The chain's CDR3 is CAWSVRGETQYF. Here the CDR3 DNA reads TGTGCCTGGAGTGTGAGGGGGGAGACCCAGTACTTC.